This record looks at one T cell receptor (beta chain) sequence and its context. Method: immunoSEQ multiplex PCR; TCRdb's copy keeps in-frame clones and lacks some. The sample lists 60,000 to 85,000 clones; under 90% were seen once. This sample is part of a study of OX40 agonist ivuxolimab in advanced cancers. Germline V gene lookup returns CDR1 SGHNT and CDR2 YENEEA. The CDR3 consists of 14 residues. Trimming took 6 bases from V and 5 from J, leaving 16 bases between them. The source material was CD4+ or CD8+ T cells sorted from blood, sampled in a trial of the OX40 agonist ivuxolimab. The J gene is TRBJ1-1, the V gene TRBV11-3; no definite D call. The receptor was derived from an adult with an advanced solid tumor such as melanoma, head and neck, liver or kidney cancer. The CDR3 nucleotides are TGTGCCAGCAGTCTGGGCCCTTTGGATACTGAAGCTTTCTTT. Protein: CASSLGPLDTEAFF.